This T cell receptor beta chain was recovered during a study of T cell responses to AZD1222 COVID-19 vaccine. Worth noting for this clone: Its target is unknown.

Repertoires were generated with immunoSEQ multiplex PCR, while TCRdb's copy carries only in-frame clones and drops some. The sample consists of more than 150,000 clones, 94% of them appearing once. Study-wide results and caveats: Clonal diversity was possibly underestimated, and white British individuals and females predominated among donors.

The sample here was peripheral blood, taken on day 0 of AZD1222 vaccination. The source of this sequence is an adult in good health.

The CDR3 reads CASSGMGDSSGSSYEQYF. The CDR3 DNA follows: TGTGCCAGCAGTGGTATGGGGGATTCTAGCGGGAGCTCCTACGAGCAGTACTTC. The chain employs TRBV25-1 and TRBJ2-7; 10 nucleotides agree with TRBD2. There are 18 residues in the CDR3. V dropped 4 bases and J dropped 0; count of bases not matched to a gene: 12. CDR1 and CDR2 from the germline V gene are MGHDK and SYGVNS.